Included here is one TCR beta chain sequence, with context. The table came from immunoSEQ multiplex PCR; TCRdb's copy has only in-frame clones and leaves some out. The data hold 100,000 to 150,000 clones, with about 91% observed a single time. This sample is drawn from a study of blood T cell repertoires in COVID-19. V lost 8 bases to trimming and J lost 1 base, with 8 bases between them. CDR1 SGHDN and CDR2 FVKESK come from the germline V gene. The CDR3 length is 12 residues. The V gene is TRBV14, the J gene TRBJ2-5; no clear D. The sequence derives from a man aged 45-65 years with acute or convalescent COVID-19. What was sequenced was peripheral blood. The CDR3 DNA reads TGTGCCAGCGGGCTGAGCCAAGAGACCCAGTACTTC. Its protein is CASGLSQETQYF.